Sequencing of this T cell receptor (beta chain) was carried out in a study of T-cell memory formation after mild COVID-19. TCRdb re-called the 5' RACE reads through MiXCR, storing one row per CDR3 protein. The table lists fewer than 250,000 distinct CDR3 sequences, about 10% of them singletons, with less than 4% in the top ten. CDR1 and CDR2 from the germline V gene are SQVTM and ANQGSEA. The CDR3 length is 14 residues. The ends were cut back, 7 bases at V and 0 bases at J, with 13 bases in the middle. This TCR derives from a man aged 18 to 29 who had mild COVID-19 (a few samples of this study predate the infection). Cell type and time point are not known. Source material: PBMCs or a T cell subset sorted from them (not recorded which). The rearrangement joins TRBV29-1 to TRBJ1-5; D unresolved. CDR3 residues: CSASIGNSNQPQHF. The DNA of the CDR3 is TGCAGCGCTAGTATTGGAAATAGCAATCAGCCCCAGCATTTT.